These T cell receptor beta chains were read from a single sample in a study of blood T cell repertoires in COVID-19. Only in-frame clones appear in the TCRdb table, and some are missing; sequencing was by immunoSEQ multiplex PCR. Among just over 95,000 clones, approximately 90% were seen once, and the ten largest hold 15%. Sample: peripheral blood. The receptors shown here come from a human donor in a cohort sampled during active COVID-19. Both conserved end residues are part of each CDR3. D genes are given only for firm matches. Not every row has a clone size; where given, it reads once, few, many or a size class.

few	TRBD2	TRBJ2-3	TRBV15	TGTGCCACCAGCAGGAGCGGGAGAGAGGCGGATACGCAGTATTTT	CATSRSGREADTQYF
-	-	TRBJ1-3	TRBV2	TGTGCCAGCAGTGAACGGTTCTCTGGAAACACCATATATTTT	CASSERFSGNTIYF
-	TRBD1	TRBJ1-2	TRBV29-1	TGCAGCGCTGGGACAGCTTCCTATGGCTACACCTTC	CSAGTASYGYTF
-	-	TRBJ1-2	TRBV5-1	TGCGCCAGCAGCTTGCAGGGGTCGGGCTACACCTTC	CASSLQGSGYTF
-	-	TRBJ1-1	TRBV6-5	TGTGCCAGCAGTTTGGCGGACACCATGAACACTGAAGCTTTCTTT	CASSLADTMNTEAFF
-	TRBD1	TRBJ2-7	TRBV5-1	TGCGCCAGCATGCAGGGACAGGGAAGCGAGCAGTACTTC	CASMQGQGSEQYF
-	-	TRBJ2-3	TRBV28	TGTGCCACCGCGACTAGCACAGATACGCAGTATTTT	CATATSTDTQYF
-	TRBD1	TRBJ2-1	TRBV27	TGTGCCAGCAGCTCCGGGACAGGGTCAAATGAGCAGTTCTTC	CASSSGTGSNEQFF
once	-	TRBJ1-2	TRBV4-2	TGTGCCAGCAGCCAAGAGCCGACTTCGGGGTATGGCTACACCTTC	CASSQEPTSGYGYTF
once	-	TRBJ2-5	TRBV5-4	TGTGCCAGCAGCCCCGGGATCTCCCAAGAGACCCAGTACTTC	CASSPGISQETQYF
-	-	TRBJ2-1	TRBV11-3	TGTGCCAGCAGCTTAGGGGACACCTACAATGAGCAGTTCTTC	CASSLGDTYNEQFF
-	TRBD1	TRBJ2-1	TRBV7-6	TGTGCCAGCAGCCCCGGGACAGGGAGTTCCTACAATGAGCAGTTCTTC	CASSPGTGSSYNEQFF
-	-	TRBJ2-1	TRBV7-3	TGTGCCAGCAGCTCGTTAAGTAGCTCCTACAATGAGCAGTTCTTC	CASSSLSSSYNEQFF
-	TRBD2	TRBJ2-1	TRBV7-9	TGTGCCAGCAGCTTTCGGCTAGCGGGGGGGCACAATGAGCAGTTCTTC	CASSFRLAGGHNEQFF
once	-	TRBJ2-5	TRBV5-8	TGTGCCAGCAGCTTACGACAGCTACAAGAGACCCAGTACTTC	CASSLRQLQETQYF
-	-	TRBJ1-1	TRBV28	TGTGCCAGCAGTTTTCCGGACAGAACGAACACTGAAGCTTTCTTT	CASSFPDRTNTEAFF
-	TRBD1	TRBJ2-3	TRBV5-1	TGCGCCAGCAGCAGGGGACAGGGATCGAGCACAGATACGCAGTATTTT	CASSRGQGSSTDTQYF
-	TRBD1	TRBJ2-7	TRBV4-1	TGCGCCAGCAGCCTCCGGGACAGGGACGAGCAGTACTTC	CASSLRDRDEQYF
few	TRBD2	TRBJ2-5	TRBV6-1	TGTGCCAGCAGTGTTCAGACTAGCGGCCTACAAGAGACCCAGTACTTC	CASSVQTSGLQETQYF
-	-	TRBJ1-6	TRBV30	TGTGCCTGGAGGGGGGGTACTACCTATAATTCACCCCTCCACTTT	CAWRGGTTYNSPLHF
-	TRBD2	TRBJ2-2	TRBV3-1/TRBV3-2	TGTGCCAGCTCGGGACTAGCGGGAAACACCGGGGAGCTGTTTTTT	CASSGLAGNTGELFF
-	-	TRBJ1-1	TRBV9	TGTGCCAGCAGCGTAGCCAGGGGGAACACTGAAGCTTTCTTT	CASSVARGNTEAFF
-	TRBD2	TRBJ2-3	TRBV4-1	TGCGCCAGCAGCCAAGAGGCAGCGGGAGGGTATACGCAGTATTTT	CASSQEAAGGYTQYF
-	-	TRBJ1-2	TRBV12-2	TGTGCAAGTCGCCCTGCTGACAGGGAGGATTTCGGTGGCTACACCTTC	CASRPADREDFGGYTF
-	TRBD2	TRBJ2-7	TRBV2	TGTGCCAGCAGCCGGGAAGCGGGGTTCGACGAGCAGTACTTC	CASSREAGFDEQYF
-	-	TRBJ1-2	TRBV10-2	TGCGCCACCCTAGGGCCAGGGGATGGCTACACCTTC	CATLGPGDGYTF
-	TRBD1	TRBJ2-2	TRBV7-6	TGTGCCAGCAGATCCGGGACAGTGAACACCGGGGAGCTGTTTTTT	CASRSGTVNTGELFF
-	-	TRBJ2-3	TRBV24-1	TGTGCCACCAGTGACCAGACTAGTATAGATACGCAGTATTTT	CATSDQTSIDTQYF
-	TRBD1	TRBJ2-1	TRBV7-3	TGTGCCAGCAGCATGGACAGGGACCATGAGCAGTTCTTC	CASSMDRDHEQFF
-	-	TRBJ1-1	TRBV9	TGTGCCAGCAGCTCCCCCCATGAGGAGTGGGCTTTCTTT	CASSSPHEEWAFF
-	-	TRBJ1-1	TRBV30	TGTGCCTGCGTCAGGGGCACTGAAGCTTTCTTT	CACVRGTEAFF
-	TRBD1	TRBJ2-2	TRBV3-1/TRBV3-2	TGTGCCAGCAGCTCGGACAGGACCGGGGAGCTGTTTTTT	CASSSDRTGELFF
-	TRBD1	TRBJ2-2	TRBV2	TGTGCCAGCACTACCTACAGGGGCAAAACCGGGGAGCTGTTTTTT	CASTTYRGKTGELFF
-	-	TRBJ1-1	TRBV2	TGTGCCAGCATGTTTGGGGGTACGGGAGCCACTGAAGCTTTCTTT	CASMFGGTGATEAFF
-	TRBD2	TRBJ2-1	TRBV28	TGTGCCAGCAGTTCCTACAGCACGCGGGGGAGCTCCTACAATGAGCAGTTCTTC	CASSSYSTRGSSYNEQFF